The rows below give T cell receptor beta chains drawn from one sample of a study of cytotoxic CD8 clonotypes in ibrutinib-treated CLL. The method was immunoSEQ multiplex PCR; TCRdb's version includes in-frame clones alone and lacks a portion of them. The data show about 120,000 clones, approximately 58% seen once. The sample was PBMCs, taken after 24 months of ibrutinib treatment. These receptors were collected from a human donor with chronic lymphocytic leukemia. Both conserved end residues are part of each CDR3. D genes are given only for firm matches. Only part of the rows carry a size: once, few, many, or a class if the clone is expanded.

V gene,J gene,clone size,D gene,CDR3 protein,CDR3 DNA
TRBV7-3,TRBJ2-2,NA,TRBD1,CASSLRQGAGTGELFF,TGTGCCAGCAGCTTAAGGCAGGGGGCAGGGACCGGGGAGCTGTTTTTT
TRBV5-1,TRBJ1-1,NA,NA,CASRRDLTGITEAFF,TGCGCCAGCAGACGAGACCTCACAGGGATTACTGAAGCTTTCTTT
TRBV25-1,TRBJ2-5,once,NA,CASSRDWEPETQYF,TGTGCCAGCAGTCGGGACTGGGAGCCAGAGACCCAGTACTTC
TRBV9,TRBJ1-6,NA,NA,CASSNRVEPLHF,TGTGCCAGCAGCAACAGGGTCGAACCCCTCCACTTT
TRBV6-5,TRBJ2-3,NA,NA,CASKSGYTDTQYF,TGTGCCAGCAAAAGCGGGTACACAGATACGCAGTATTTT
TRBV19,TRBJ1-1,NA,TRBD1,CASSPAGGARTEAFF,TGTGCCAGTAGCCCTGCAGGGGGCGCAAGGACTGAAGCTTTCTTT
TRBV30,TRBJ2-5,NA,TRBD1,CAWSVQLGGRETQYF,TGTGCCTGGAGTGTACAGTTAGGGGGCCGTGAGACCCAGTACTTC
TRBV30,TRBJ1-2,few,TRBD1,CAWSEYRGRGGYTF,TGTGCCTGGAGTGAATACAGGGGGCGAGGTGGCTACACCTTC
TRBV19,TRBJ1-1,NA,NA,CASSIGQTLNTEAFF,TGTGCCAGTAGTATAGGACAGACTTTAAACACTGAAGCTTTCTTT
TRBV6-5,TRBJ1-2,NA,TRBD1,CASSRDRGNYGYTF,TGTGCCAGCAGCAGGGACAGGGGCAACTATGGCTACACCTTC
TRBV28,TRBJ2-7,once,NA,CASRYPGVPYEQYF,TGTGCCAGCAGATACCCGGGGGTGCCCTACGAGCAGTACTTC
TRBV18,TRBJ1-2,NA,NA,CASSPEGKSSRYTF,TGTGCCAGCTCACCAGAGGGGAAGAGCTCACGCTACACCTTC
TRBV6-6,TRBJ2-7,few,NA,CASSPQSGYEQYF,TGTGCCAGCAGTCCGCAAAGTGGGTACGAGCAGTACTTC
TRBV7-8,TRBJ2-7,NA,TRBD2,CASSPTSSGGPYEQYF,TGTGCCAGCAGCCCGACCTCTAGCGGGGGACCCTACGAGCAGTACTTC
TRBV7-2,TRBJ2-1,NA,NA,CASRTSYNEQFF,TGTGCCAGCAGGACATCCTACAATGAGCAGTTCTTC
TRBV2,TRBJ2-1,NA,TRBD2,CASTRAGRGDEQFF,TGTGCCAGCACCCGGGCAGGCCGGGGGGATGAGCAGTTCTTC
TRBV18,TRBJ2-5,NA,TRBD1,CASSPGQEETQYF,TGTGCCAGCTCACCCGGACAGGAAGAGACCCAGTACTTC
TRBV29-1,TRBJ2-1,once,NA,CSVSTVDEQFF,TGCAGCGTCTCGACAGTGGATGAGCAGTTCTTC
TRBV4-1,TRBJ2-3,NA,NA,CASRGTDTQYF,TGCGCCAGCAGGGGCACAGATACGCAGTATTTT
TRBV7-3,TRBJ2-1,NA,TRBD2,CASSLGGGLAGEEQFF,TGTGCCAGCAGCTTAGGGGGAGGACTAGCGGGTGAGGAGCAGTTCTTC
TRBV20-1,TRBJ2-1,few,NA,CSASRSEQFF,TGCAGTGCAAGCCGATCCGAGCAGTTCTTC
TRBV25-1,TRBJ1-2,few,NA,CASSTGLYGYTF,TGTGCCAGCAGCACAGGGCTCTATGGCTACACCTTC
TRBV28,TRBJ1-2,few,NA,CASSLSPGTGNYGYTF,TGTGCCAGCAGTTTATCCCCTGGAACAGGGAACTATGGCTACACCTTC
TRBV2,TRBJ1-5,few,TRBD1,CASSGRGQGSNQPQHF,TGTGCCAGCAGTGGGAGGGGACAGGGGTCAAATCAGCCCCAGCATTTT
TRBV6-6,TRBJ1-5,NA,NA,CASNPAGSEGNQPQHF,TGTGCCAGCAACCCGGCCGGTTCGGAAGGCAATCAGCCCCAGCATTTT
TRBV6-7,TRBJ2-1,NA,TRBD2,CASSYPPGLAGGEQFF,TGTGCCAGCAGTTACCCTCCGGGACTAGCGGGGGGAGAGCAGTTCTTC
TRBV1,TRBJ2-5,NA,NA,CTSSQPGLAQETQYF,TGCACCAGCAGCCAACCCGGACTAGCCCAAGAGACCCAGTACTTC
TRBV29-1,TRBJ2-1,NA,NA,CSVEGQASSYNEQFF,TGCAGCGTTGAAGGGCAGGCTAGCTCCTACAATGAGCAGTTCTTC
TRBV23-1,TRBJ1-4,NA,NA,CASSQSGWTNEKLFF,TGCGCCAGCAGTCAATCGGGCTGGACTAATGAAAAACTGTTTTTT
TRBV7-9,TRBJ2-2,NA,NA,CASSSQTGTNTGELFF,TGTGCCAGCAGCTCTCAGACGGGGACGAACACCGGGGAGCTGTTTTTT
TRBV4-1,TRBJ2-7,NA,NA,CASSQDTDRGYSYEQYF,TGCGCCAGCAGCCAAGATACGGATCGTGGGTACTCCTACGAGCAGTACTTC
TRBV7-7,TRBJ2-1,NA,TRBD1,CASSRDSYNEQFF,TGTGCTAGCAGCCGGGACAGTTACAATGAGCAGTTCTTC
TRBV10-3,TRBJ2-1,NA,NA,CAIRRTIGDNEQFF,TGTGCCATCAGGAGGACCATTGGGGACAATGAGCAGTTCTTC
TRBV11-2,TRBJ1-4,once,NA,CASSPAGGGLNEKLFF,TGTGCCAGCAGCCCTGCCGGGGGGGGCCTAAATGAAAAACTGTTTTTT
TRBV2,TRBJ2-2,NA,TRBD2,CAIPGLAGGNTGELFF,TGTGCCATCCCGGGACTAGCGGGCGGAAACACCGGGGAGCTGTTTTTT
TRBV5-1,TRBJ1-1,NA,NA,CASSLVASLGTEAFF,TGCGCCAGCAGCTTGGTGGCTAGTTTGGGCACTGAAGCTTTCTTT
TRBV29-1,TRBJ2-1,NA,TRBD2,CSVENEKKLLAPYNEQFF,TGCAGCGTTGAAAACGAAAAGAAGTTACTAGCGCCGTACAATGAGCAGTTCTTC
TRBV6-1,TRBJ1-6,few,NA,CASSEAEGIRSPLHF,TGTGCCAGCAGTGAGGCGGAGGGGATAAGGTCACCCCTCCACTTT
TRBV6-5,TRBJ2-2,NA,NA,CASSYGRELFF,TGTGCCAGCAGTTACGGACGGGAGCTGTTTTTT
TRBV11-3,TRBJ2-3,NA,NA,CASSLTTSTDTQYF,TGTGCCAGCAGCTTAACTACTAGCACAGATACGCAGTATTTT
TRBV7-2,TRBJ2-2,NA,TRBD2,CASSLGPSGFTGELFF,TGTGCCAGCAGCTTAGGTCCTAGCGGGTTCACCGGGGAGCTGTTTTTT
TRBV11-3,TRBJ2-5,few,TRBD2,CASSSPGRAQETQYF,TGTGCCAGCAGCTCTCCGGGGAGGGCCCAAGAGACCCAGTACTTC
TRBV27,TRBJ2-1,few,NA,CARTSVSSYNEQFF,TGTGCCAGGACTAGTGTAAGCTCCTACAATGAGCAGTTCTTC
TRBV5-1,TRBJ2-5,NA,NA,CASSSDRRETQYF,TGCGCCAGCAGCTCAGACAGGCGTGAGACCCAGTACTTC
TRBV25-1,TRBJ1-1,few,TRBD1,CASTRQGARAEAFF,TGTGCCAGCACGAGACAGGGGGCGCGGGCTGAAGCTTTCTTT
TRBV30,TRBJ2-5,NA,NA,CAWSTQSLQETQYF,TGTGCCTGGAGTACGCAGAGCTTACAAGAGACCCAGTACTTC
TRBV27,TRBJ2-7,NA,NA,CASSSAGLGYEQYF,TGTGCCAGCAGTTCTGCGGGCTTGGGCTACGAGCAGTACTTC
TRBV2,TRBJ2-5,NA,TRBD1,CASTRDREETQYF,TGTGCCAGCACCCGGGACAGGGAAGAGACCCAGTACTTC
TRBV25-1,TRBJ1-5,NA,NA,CASSFQGVQPQHF,TGTGCCAGCAGTTTCCAGGGAGTGCAGCCCCAGCATTTT
TRBV7-3,TRBJ1-2,NA,TRBD1,CASSLGPGGGGYTF,TGTGCCAGCAGCTTAGGTCCAGGGGGAGGAGGCTACACCTTC
TRBV19,TRBJ2-5,NA,NA,CASSNIQGRSSQETQYF,TGTGCCAGTAGTAACATCCAGGGGAGGAGTTCCCAAGAGACCCAGTACTTC
TRBV7-8,TRBJ1-2,NA,NA,CASSLVSTGTVYGYTF,TGTGCCAGCAGCTTAGTCTCCACCGGGACGGTCTATGGCTACACCTTC
TRBV27,TRBJ1-1,NA,NA,CASSPHDRREAFF,TGTGCCAGCAGTCCCCATGACAGGCGAGAAGCTTTCTTT
TRBV9,TRBJ2-1,NA,NA,CASSVRGKVIEQFF,TGTGCCAGCAGCGTCCGGGGGAAGGTTATTGAGCAGTTCTTC
TRBV7-9,TRBJ1-4,NA,TRBD1,CASSLTGTGVEKLFF,TGTGCCAGCAGCCTAACCGGGACAGGGGTTGAAAAACTGTTTTTT
TRBV9,TRBJ1-2,NA,TRBD1,CASSSLTGGVDGYTF,TGTGCCAGCAGCTCGCTGACAGGGGGCGTAGATGGCTACACCTTC
TRBV4-3,TRBJ1-6,NA,NA,CASSQDRAVSYNSPLHF,TGCGCCAGCAGCCAAGATAGGGCGGTCTCCTATAATTCACCCCTCCACTTT
TRBV6-6,TRBJ2-4,NA,NA,CASSYGTGLAKNIQYF,TGTGCCAGCAGTTACGGAACAGGGTTAGCCAAAAACATTCAGTACTTC